This T cell receptor (beta chain) was identified during a study of blood T cell repertoires in COVID-19. Study details: COVID-19 samples from acute and convalescent phases originated in the United States, Italy and Spain.

Looked up from germline, CDR1 is LNHDA and CDR2 is SQIVND (reference sequence). The length of the CDR3 is 13 residues. V was shortened by 6 bases and J by 1 base, with 9 bases between the two germline ends. The data were produced by immunoSEQ multiplex PCR, yet TCRdb's version contains in-frame clones alone and is incomplete. The table shows under 35,000 clones, with around 84% occurring only once. The chain has TRBV19 and TRBJ1-1; D gene ambiguous. The sequence was obtained from a man aged 80 or over with acute or convalescent COVID-19. The sample consisted of peripheral blood. CDR3 DNA: TGTGCCAGTAGCGTACTACAGAACACTGAAGCTTTCTTT. It codes for CASSVLQNTEAFF.